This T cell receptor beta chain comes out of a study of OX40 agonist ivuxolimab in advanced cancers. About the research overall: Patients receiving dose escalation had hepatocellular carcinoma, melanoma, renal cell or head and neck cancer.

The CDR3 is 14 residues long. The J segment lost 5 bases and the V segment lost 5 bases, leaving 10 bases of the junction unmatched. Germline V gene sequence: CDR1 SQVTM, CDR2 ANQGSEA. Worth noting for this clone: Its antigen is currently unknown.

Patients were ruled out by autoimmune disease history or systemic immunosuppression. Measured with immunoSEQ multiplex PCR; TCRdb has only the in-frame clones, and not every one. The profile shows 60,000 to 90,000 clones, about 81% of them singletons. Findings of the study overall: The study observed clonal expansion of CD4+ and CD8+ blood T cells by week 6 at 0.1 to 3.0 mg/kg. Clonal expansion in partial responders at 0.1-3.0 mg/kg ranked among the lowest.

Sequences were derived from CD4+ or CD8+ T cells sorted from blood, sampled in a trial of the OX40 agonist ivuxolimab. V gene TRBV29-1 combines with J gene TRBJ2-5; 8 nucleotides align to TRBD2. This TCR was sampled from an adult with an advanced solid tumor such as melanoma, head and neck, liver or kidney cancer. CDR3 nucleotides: TGCAGCGTTTCGCGGGCGGGAGGTGAGGAGACCCAGTACTTC. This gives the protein CSVSRAGGEETQYF.